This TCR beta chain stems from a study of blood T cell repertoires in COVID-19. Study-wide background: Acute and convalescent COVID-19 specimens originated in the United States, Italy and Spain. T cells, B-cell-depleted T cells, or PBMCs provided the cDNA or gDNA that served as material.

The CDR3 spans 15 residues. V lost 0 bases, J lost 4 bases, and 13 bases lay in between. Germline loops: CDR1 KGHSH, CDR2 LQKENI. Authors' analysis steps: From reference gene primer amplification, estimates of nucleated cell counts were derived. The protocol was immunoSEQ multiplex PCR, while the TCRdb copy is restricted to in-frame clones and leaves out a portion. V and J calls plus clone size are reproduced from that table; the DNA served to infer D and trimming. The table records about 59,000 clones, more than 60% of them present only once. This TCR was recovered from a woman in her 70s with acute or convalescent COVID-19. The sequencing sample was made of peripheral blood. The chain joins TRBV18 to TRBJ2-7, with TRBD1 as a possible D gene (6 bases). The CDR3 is CASSPPERQVYEQYF. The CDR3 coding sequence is TGTGCCAGCTCACCACCTGAGAGACAGGTTTACGAGCAGTACTTC. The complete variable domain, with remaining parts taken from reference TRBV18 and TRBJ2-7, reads NAGVMQNPRHLVRRRGQEARLRCSPMKGHSHVYWYRQLPEEGLKFMVYLQKENIIDESGMPKERFSAEFPKEGPSILRIQQVVRGDSAAYFCASSPPERQVYEQYFGPGTRLTVT.